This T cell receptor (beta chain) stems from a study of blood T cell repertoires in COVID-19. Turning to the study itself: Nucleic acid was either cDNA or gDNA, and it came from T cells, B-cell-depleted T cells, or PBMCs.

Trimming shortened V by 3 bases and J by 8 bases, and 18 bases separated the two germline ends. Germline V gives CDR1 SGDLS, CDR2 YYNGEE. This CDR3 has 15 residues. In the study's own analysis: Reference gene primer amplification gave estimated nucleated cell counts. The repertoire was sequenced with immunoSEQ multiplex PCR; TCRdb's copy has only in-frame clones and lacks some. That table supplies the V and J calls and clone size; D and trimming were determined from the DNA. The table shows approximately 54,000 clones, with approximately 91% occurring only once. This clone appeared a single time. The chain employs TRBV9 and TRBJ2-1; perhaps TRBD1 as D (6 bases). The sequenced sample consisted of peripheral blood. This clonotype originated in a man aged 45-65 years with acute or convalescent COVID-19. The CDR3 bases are TGTGCCAGCAGCGAACGGGACCATGAGGGGGATGAGCAGTTCTTC. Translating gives CASSERDHEGDEQFF.